This T cell receptor (beta chain) comes out of a study of HIV-infected patients and healthy controls (dated by TCRdb to the mid-2010s). Looking at the study overall: The study asked whether deep sequencing of the TCR repertoire from small blood samples of HIV patients could detect immune perturbation and reconstitution.

SuperScript III was used to reverse transcribe 500 ng RNA with primers targeting the alpha and beta constant regions. Separate alpha and beta chain libraries were generated by chain-specific third strand synthesis with multiplexing indices. The protocol used a single primer pair to amplify all rearrangements within a chain, which avoided primer bias, and attached molecular barcodes to each cDNA molecule. Purified cDNA was ligated with T4 RNA Ligase 1 onto a 5' RACE adapter bearing a random hexamer and the SP2 sequencing primer site. Second strand synthesis was performed with Phusion polymerase and primed from the SP2 site, and slow temperature ramps were applied to favor optimal annealing. The 12-nucleotide barcode on each molecule comprised two random hexamer sequences, both introduced before amplification and concatenated. A brief initial PCR introduced P5 and P7 adapter elements together with a second index, and a roughly 25-cycle amplification PCR using P5s and P7 primers was subsequently performed. The libraries went through roughly 28 PCR cycles in total, were quantified on a Qubit, were sized on a Bioanalyzer, and were diluted to about 4 nM. Sequencing of the normalized libraries was performed on an Illumina MiSeq with 2 x 250 paired-end kits. MinElute columns were the means by which the reverse transcription reactions were cleaned up, and the reactions were eluted into approximately 10 ul Tris-Cl. Adapter ligations were incubated for 23 hours at 16 degrees C and subsequently purified with AMPure XP beads at a 1:1 ratio. Processing in the source paper ran as follows. Demultiplexed FASTQ files were processed with a modified Decombinator by which V, J, insert and barcode information was output. Sequences sharing a barcode but differing from the dominant sequence were discarded as errors, and barcodes clustered at Levenshtein distance 3 were counted to estimate original cDNA molecules. Downstream analyses used R packages ineq, vegan, igraph and RCytoscape, with IMGT nomenclature and CDR3 definitions. V gene usage was computed over distinct sequences, each TCR counted once to avoid skew from clonal expansion. Whenever two unique CDR3 amino acid sequences within a donor differed by a single Levenshtein edit, similarity networks linked them. The authors compiled published HIV-specific CDR3s (approximately 90 alpha, approximately 700 beta) and CMV-specific CDR3s (roughly twelve alpha, fewer than 300 beta) and searched for them in the repertoires. Random subsampling to size-matched repertoires showed patients' decreased diversity was not caused by their lower sequence numbers. TCRdb reprocessed the public reads (quality trimming at Q25 with fastp, clone calling with MiXCR) and kept in-frame beta chains. Each CDR3 protein gets just one entry, which takes the most common genes and DNA from the rows behind it. The V and J calls, along with clone size, are taken from TCRdb and not from the paper's own processing. The sample table contains 17,000 or so distinct CDR3 sequences; only one count was recorded for 4.5% to 5.5% of them. The ten most abundant clones make up under 2.5% of the sample.

Ten or more counts support this clonotype. Its antigen is currently not known. No base quality values were provided; no much bigger clone lies one nucleotide off. Trimmed from V: 5 bases; trimmed from J: 1 base; junction bases lacking a gene match: 6. The CDR3 runs 15 residues from the cysteine to the phenylalanine. Only CDR3 DNA is held: 45 bases, read in frame from base 1. Taken from the germline V gene, the CDR1 and CDR2 loops are SGHVS and FNYEAQ. Findings and caveats that apply to the study as a whole: Significantly different mean usage between HIV-infected patients and controls was observed for eight alpha and eight beta V genes. A major limit on how widely the findings apply, in the view of the authors, was that only sixteen HIV-infected individuals were processed. HIV-infected repertoires showed significantly elevated mean Gini indices relative to controls, which possibly reflects oligoclonality. Alpha-chain CDR3s from MAIT cells appeared at high frequency in healthy controls but were severely depleted in HIV+ repertoires. The study cohorts differed slightly in age and sex profile, but those differences did not account for the observed differences in diversity. The use of whole blood limited sequencing depth and precluded separation of the dynamics of distinct T-cell subpopulations. During therapy, a significant decrease in frequency was seen for HIV-associated CDR3s, whereas no significant change was found for CMV-associated CDR3s, although most of them became more frequent. In the samples, alpha-beta chain pairing was left undetermined. Size-matched repertoire data did not replicate the apparent post-therapy recovery of the Gini index in HIV-infected patients. Healthy control repertoires showed roughly threefold more distinct CDR3s and higher Shannon diversity than untreated HIV+ repertoires. By Jaccard index and by the count of highly shared sequences, healthy controls shared more CDR3s between individuals than HIV+ patients did. Donor HLA types were not determined in the study. Differing numbers of distinct sequences in patients and controls hindered comparison, and size-matching assigned excessive weight to rare events in the HIV-infected data.

Whole blood was used without fractionating the cells, so the repertoire represented all peripheral T cells without sorting. As controls, ten healthy donors without infection were sampled, and about 40% of the ten donors were sampled a second time 2 to 4 months later. For RNA extraction, about 2.3 ml of peripheral blood was collected into Tempus tubes. Residual genomic DNA was removed with the TURBO-DNase kit and globin mRNA was depleted with GLOBINclear. The chain links TRBV7-6 with TRBJ1-2; 8 bases in the middle match TRBD1. Sequencing input: blood. The source of this sequence is an adult in good health. The sequence in DNA is TGTGCCAGCAGCCCGCAACAGGGGGATAACTATGGCTACACCTTC. It is translated as CASSPQQGDNYGYTF.